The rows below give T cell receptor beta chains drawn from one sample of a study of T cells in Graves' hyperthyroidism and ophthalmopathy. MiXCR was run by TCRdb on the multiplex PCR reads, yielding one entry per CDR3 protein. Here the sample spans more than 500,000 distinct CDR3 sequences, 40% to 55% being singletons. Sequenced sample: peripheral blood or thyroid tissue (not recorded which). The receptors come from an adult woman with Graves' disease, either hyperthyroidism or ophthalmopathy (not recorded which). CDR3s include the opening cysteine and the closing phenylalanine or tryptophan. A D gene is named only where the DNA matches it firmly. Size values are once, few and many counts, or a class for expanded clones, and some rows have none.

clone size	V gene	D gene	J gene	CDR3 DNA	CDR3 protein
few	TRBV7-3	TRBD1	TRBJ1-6	TGTGCCAGCAGCTTAGGGGGACAGGGGGCTTCACCCCTCCACTTT	CASSLGGQGASPLHF
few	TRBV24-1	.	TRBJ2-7	TGTGCCACCAGTGATTTACCCCCCTACGAGCAGTACTTC	CATSDLPPYEQYF
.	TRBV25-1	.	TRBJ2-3	TGTGCCAGCTCCGGACTAGGGGGTACAGATACGCAGTATTTT	CASSGLGGTDTQYF
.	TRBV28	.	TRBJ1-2	TGTGCCAGCAGTCCCCCTAGATTGTATGGCTACGCCTTC	CASSPPRLYGYAF
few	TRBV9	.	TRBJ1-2	TGTGCCAGCAGCGTAGACGGGGGTGGCTACACCTTC	CASSVDGGGYTF
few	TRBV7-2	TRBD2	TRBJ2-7	TGTGCCAGCAGCTACTTTAGCGGGAACGAGCAGTACTTC	CASSYFSGNEQYF
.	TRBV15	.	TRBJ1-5	TGTGCCACCAGCGCTCGACTGGTGGGAAATAGCAATCAGCCCCAGCATTTT	CATSARLVGNSNQPQHF
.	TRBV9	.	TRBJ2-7	TGTGCCAGCAGCCCTTCCGAGGGAGCTACCTACGAGCAGTACTTC	CASSPSEGATYEQYF
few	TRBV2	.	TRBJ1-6	TGTGCCAGCAGTGGTACCCTAGGTTCACCCCTCCACTTT	CASSGTLGSPLHF
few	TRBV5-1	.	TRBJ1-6	TGCGCCAGCAGCTTGGTTTGGCTCGACGGTCCAAATTCACCCCTCCACTTT	CASSLVWLDGPNSPLHF
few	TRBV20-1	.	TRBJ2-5	TGCAGTGCTAGAACAGGGGCGGGGGCCGCAGAAGAGACCCAGTACTTC	CSARTGAGAAEETQYF